This T cell receptor beta chain was identified during a study of shared clonotypes between healthy human individuals (dated by TCRdb to the early 2020s). Some background on the complete study: The cohort comprised a couple of women and a few men aged 18 to 49 years. To increase sequencing depth and limit assay-specific biases, different laboratories used diverse techniques to prepare libraries and sequence TCR repertoires. To estimate repertoire size and how much clonotypes are shared between individuals, the study performed deep sequencing of blood TCR repertoires from a handful of healthy adults. For each donor, CD4 naive and CD4 memory were each given three plates, CD8 naive was given two plates, and CD8 memory was given one plate. Each donor's leukapheresis produced roughly between roughly 0.94 and 9.5 billion PBMCs. Results the study describes overall, beyond this receptor: Around 5% of naive CD4, 3.5% of naive CD8, approximately 2% of memory CD4, and approximately 0.4% of memory CD8 clonotypes were shared across several donors. Rarefaction of sorted-subset datasets indicated incomplete sequencing despite the large sequencing depth. Pairwise subsampling led to the expectation that sequencing depth would affect the degree of clonotype sharing among donors. The genetic and exposure-history diversity represented was limited by the small number of donors. Compared with non-shared clonotypes, clonotypes shared by all four sorted-subset donors had higher generation probabilities. Sampling was restricted to blood, and TCR repertoires in tissues likely differ from the TCR repertoires found in blood. Estimated clonotype richness was generally larger for naive than for memory subsets.

The donors were healthy, HIV-negative adults who had no recently reported acute infections or vaccinations. Every donor was a Caucasian adult residing in Nashville, Tennessee, USA. CD4+ T cells were enriched through magnetic negative selection, after which naive cells were positively selected on CD45RA and the remaining negative fraction served as the memory subset. Blood was collected by leukapheresis, and PBMCs were isolated by Ficoll-Histopaque density gradient centrifugation and then cryopreserved in liquid nitrogen vapor phase. Purity and quantity of every magnetically sorted T cell population were checked by analytical flow cytometry. From each sorted fraction, genomic DNA was isolated and quantified by UV absorbance on a Nanodrop 2000c. Using the deep immunoSEQ assay, multiplex PCR amplified TCR CDR3 regions from genomic DNA. Extracted genomic DNA from each cell subset was spread evenly across all wells of several immunoSEQ 96-well plates, with each plate serving as a replicate. For sorted subsets, 150 to 250 ng genomic DNA, equal to about 30,000 T cell genomes, was loaded into each replicate PCR. Purified libraries were quantified with a Qubit 3.0 fluorometer, sized on a Bioanalyzer 2100, and re-quantified with the KAPA Library Quantification kit. Every immunoSEQ 96-well plate was sequenced on a dedicated single-read 150-cycle Illumina NextSeq 550 flow cell. In the authors' own workflow: Because the immunoSEQ output included only junctional sequences and no quality scores, the filtering could not be the same as the filtering used for full-length reads. Sequences were annotated with PyIR, a Python wrapper for IgBLAST v1.9, using IMGT germline references to assign V/J genes and CDR3. Reads were removed for weak V/J assignments (E-value above 1e-6), missing CDR3, stop codons, out-of-frame junctions, or ambiguous translated residues. V3J clonotypes were defined by identical inferred V gene, J gene, and CDR3 amino acid sequence. Percentage overlap between repertoires was calculated by dividing the number of shared unique clonotypes by the size of the smaller repertoire. Three approaches were used to assess repertoire richness: RTK rarefaction, the Chao1 estimator, and Recon v2.1 estimates of unobserved clonotypes. For all TCRbeta clonotypes obtained by the gDNA method from a few donors, generation probabilities were computed with OLGA. TCRdb took this table from immuneACCESS and kept in-frame rearrangements with V and J called. Such tables lack part of the clones; where checked against another copy, unresolved V genes explain under half of the gap, and the rest is unexplained. For V, J and clone size, that table is used; D and trimming come from the DNA. The sample table contains more than 1,200,000 clones; only one count was recorded for approximately 98.5% of them. The ten most abundant clones make up approximately 0.4% of the sample.

A word on this clone: The target of this receptor is not known. No quality values exist for individual bases; no much larger clone is one base distant. This specimen includes other DNA sequences encoding the same CDR3.

The sequence was collected from a man aged 30 to 45 in good health. Sequencing input: naive CD4+ T cells sorted from blood. The cell subset or site label here, explained by the study, means: CD45RA+ positively selected.

DNA sequence: TGCGCCAGCTCCGAGTACAATGAGCAGTTCTTC. This gives the protein CASSEYNEQFF. The chain is made from TRBV5-1 and TRBJ2-1; the D gene cannot be named for sure. V drops 7 bases and J drops 4 bases, leaving 6 bases in between. The germline V gene provides CDR1 SGHRS and CDR2 YFSETQ. The CDR3 measures 11 amino acids from cysteine to phenylalanine. CDR3 DNA is the only sequence kept; it has 33 bases, read in frame from the first base.